The entry below gives a single TCR beta chain sequence along with its context. Germline V gives CDR1 MGHRA, CDR2 YSYEKL. The CDR3 is made up of 15 amino acids. V lost 4 bases to trimming and J lost 4 bases, with 16 bases between them. The source of the sample is a study of blood T cell repertoires in COVID-19. Sequencing was performed with immunoSEQ multiplex PCR; in TCRdb, only in-frame clones are kept and a portion is missing. The sample includes a few hundred thousand clones, roughly 91% of them seen just once. This TCR was recovered from a woman aged 45-60 years who had been exposed to COVID-19. This chain links TRBV4-1 with TRBJ2-5, with a tentative D call TRBD2 (5 bases). Input material: PBMCs or T cells enriched from blood (not recorded which). CDR3 protein: CASSPRRFGVETQYF. The CDR3 DNA sequence: TGCGCCAGCAGCCCCCGACGGTTCGGGGTAGAGACCCAGTACTTC.